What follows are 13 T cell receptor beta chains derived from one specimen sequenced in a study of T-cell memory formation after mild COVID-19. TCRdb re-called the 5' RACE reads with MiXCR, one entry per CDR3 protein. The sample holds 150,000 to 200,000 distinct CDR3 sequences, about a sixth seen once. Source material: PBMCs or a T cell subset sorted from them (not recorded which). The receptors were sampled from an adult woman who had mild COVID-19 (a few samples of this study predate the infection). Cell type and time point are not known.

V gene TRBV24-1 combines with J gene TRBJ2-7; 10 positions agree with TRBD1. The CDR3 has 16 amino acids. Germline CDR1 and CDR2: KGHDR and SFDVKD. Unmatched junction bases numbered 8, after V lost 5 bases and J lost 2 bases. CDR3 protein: CATSGEGQGRAYEQYF. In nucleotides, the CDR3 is TGTGCCACCAGTGGGGAGGGACAGGGGCGAGCCTACGAGCAGTACTTC.

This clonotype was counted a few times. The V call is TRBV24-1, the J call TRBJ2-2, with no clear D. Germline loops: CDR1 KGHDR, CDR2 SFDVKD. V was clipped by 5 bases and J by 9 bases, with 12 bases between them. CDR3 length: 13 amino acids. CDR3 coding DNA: TGTGCCACCAGTGGCGCCCTGGACCGGGAGCTGTTTTTT. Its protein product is CATSGALDRELFF.

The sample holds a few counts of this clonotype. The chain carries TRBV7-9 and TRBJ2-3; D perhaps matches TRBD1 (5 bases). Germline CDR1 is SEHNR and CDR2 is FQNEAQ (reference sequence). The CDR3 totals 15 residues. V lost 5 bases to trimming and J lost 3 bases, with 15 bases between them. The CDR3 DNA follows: TGTGCCAGCAGCCGTACCTCTAAGGGGACAGATACGCAGTATTTT. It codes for CASSRTSKGTDTQYF. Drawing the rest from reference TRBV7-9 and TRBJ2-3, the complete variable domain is DTGVSQNPRHKITKRGQNVTFRCDPISEHNRLYWYRQTLGQGPEFLTYFQNEAQLEKSRLLSDRFSAERPKGSFSTLEIQRTEQGDSAMYLCASSRTSKGTDTQYFGPGTRLTVL.

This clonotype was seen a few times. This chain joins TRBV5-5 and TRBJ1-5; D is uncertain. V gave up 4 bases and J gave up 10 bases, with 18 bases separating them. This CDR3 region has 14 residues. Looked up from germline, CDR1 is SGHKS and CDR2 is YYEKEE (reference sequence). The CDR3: CASSPGEGMSPQHF. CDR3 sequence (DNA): TGTGCCAGCAGCCCCGGGGAGGGTATGAGCCCCCAGCATTTT.

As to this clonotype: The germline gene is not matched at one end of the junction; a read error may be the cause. CDR3 sequence reads: CSARGRLAGSYEQYF. CDR3 bases: TGCAGTGCGAGAGGCCGACTGGCAGGGAGTTACGAGCAGTACTTC. The chain has TRBV20-1 and TRBJ2-7; D possibly matches TRBD1 or TRBD2 (5 bases each). The CDR3 is made up of 15 amino acids. The germline gives CDR1 DFQATT, CDR2 SNEGSKA (reference sequence).

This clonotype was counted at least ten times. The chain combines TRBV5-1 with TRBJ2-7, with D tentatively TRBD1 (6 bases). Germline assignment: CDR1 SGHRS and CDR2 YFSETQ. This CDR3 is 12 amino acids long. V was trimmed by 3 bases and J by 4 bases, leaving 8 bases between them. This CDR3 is CASSSQGYEQYF. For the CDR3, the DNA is TGCGCCAGCAGCTCGCAGGGGTACGAGCAGTACTTC.

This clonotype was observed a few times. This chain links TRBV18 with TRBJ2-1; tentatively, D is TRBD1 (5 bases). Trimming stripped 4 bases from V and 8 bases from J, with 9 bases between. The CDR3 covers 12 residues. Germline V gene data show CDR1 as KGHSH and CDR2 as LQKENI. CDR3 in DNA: TGTGCCAGCTCACGAAGGGGTGATGAGCAGTTCTTC. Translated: CASSRRGDEQFF. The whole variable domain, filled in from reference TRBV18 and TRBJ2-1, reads NAGVMQNPRHLVRRRGQEARLRCSPMKGHSHVYWYRQLPEEGLKFMVYLQKENIIDESGMPKERFSAEFPKEGPSILRIQQVVRGDSAAYFCASSRRGDEQFFGPGTRLTVL.

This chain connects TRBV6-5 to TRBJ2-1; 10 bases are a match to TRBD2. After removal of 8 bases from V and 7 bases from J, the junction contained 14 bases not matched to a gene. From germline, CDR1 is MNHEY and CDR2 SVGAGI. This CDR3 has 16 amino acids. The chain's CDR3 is CASLQNPAGGPNEQFF. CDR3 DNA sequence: TGTGCCAGCCTCCAAAACCCAGCGGGAGGGCCAAATGAGCAGTTCTTC.

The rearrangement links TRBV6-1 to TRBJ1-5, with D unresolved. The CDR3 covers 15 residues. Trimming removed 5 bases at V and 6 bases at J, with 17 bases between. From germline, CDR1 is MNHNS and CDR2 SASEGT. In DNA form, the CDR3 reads TGTGCCAGCAGTAATCGGAGGGCAACGGGTCAGCCCCAGCATTTT. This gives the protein CASSNRRATGQPQHF.

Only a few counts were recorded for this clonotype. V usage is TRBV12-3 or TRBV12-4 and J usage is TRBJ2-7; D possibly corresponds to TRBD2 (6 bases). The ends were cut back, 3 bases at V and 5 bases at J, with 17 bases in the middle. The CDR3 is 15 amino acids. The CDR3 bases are TGTGCCAGCAGTTTTGGGGGGACGACGTGGAACGAGCAGTACTTC. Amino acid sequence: CASSFGGTTWNEQYF.

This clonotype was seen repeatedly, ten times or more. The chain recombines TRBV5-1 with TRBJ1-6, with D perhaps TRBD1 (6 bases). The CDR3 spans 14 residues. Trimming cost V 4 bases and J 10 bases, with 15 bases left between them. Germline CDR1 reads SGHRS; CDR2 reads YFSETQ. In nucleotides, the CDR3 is TGCGCCAGCAGCCCCGGCCGGACAGCCTCACCCCTCCACTTT. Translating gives CASSPGRTASPLHF.

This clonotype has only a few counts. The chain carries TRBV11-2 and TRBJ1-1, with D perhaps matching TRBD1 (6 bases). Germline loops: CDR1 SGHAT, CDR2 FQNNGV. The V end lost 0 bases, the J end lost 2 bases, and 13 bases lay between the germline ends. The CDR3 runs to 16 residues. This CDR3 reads CASSLDPGQLNTEAFF. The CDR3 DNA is TGTGCCAGCAGCTTAGACCCCGGACAGCTAAACACTGAAGCTTTCTTT.

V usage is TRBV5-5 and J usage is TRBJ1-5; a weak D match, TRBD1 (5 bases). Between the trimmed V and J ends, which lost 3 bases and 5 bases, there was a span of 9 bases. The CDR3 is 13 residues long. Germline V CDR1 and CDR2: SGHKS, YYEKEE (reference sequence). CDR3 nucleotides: TGTGCCAGCAGCTCTCAGGGATATCAGCCCCAGCATTTT. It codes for CASSSQGYQPQHF.